Below, 22 T cell receptor beta chains from the same sample are listed, as sequenced in a study of CD8+CD57+ T cells in acquired aplastic anemia (dated 2018 in TCRdb). Patients chosen for sequencing had shown expansion of CD8+CD57+ cells by flow cytometry. Sequenced using an Illumina HiSeq 2000. Profiling of TCR beta VDJ combinations and CDR3 sequences used genomic DNA as the template. Using fastp trimming at Q25 and MiXCR clonotype assembly, TCRdb reanalyzed the public sequencing data and kept in-frame beta chains. For every CDR3 protein sequence, its rows merge into one entry that carries the most common genes and DNA. This sample lists approximately 160,000 distinct CDR3 sequences; less than 60% were detected once. Of the sample, 3.2% falls within the top ten clones. The sample was sorted CD4+, CD8+, or CD8+CD57+ T cells (not recorded which) from PBMCs. The origin of the receptors is a human donor with aplastic anemia.

This clonotype was counted a single time. The V and J genes are TRBV24-1 and TRBJ1-2; possibly TRBD1 for D (5 bases). With 6 bases removed from V and 8 bases from J, the gap between germline ends came to 12 bases. CDR3 length: 12 amino acids. The germline V gene encodes CDR1 KGHDR and CDR2 SFDVKD. CDR3 nucleotides: TGTGCCACCAGTTTCCAGGGAAAAGGCTACACCTTC. It translates to CATSFQGKGYTF.

The CDR3 nucleotides read TGTGCCACCAGCAGGGGGCTAGCGGGAGGGCCCACAGATACGCAGTATTTT. Translated: CATSRGLAGGPTDTQYF. The chain carries TRBV15 and TRBJ2-3, with 12 bases matching TRBD2. Germline loops: CDR1 LNHNV, CDR2 YYDKDF (reference sequence). This CDR3 contains 17 residues. Losses at the gene ends were 3 bases for V and 2 bases for J; bases not matched to a gene: 6.

For this clonotype: A read error may be the cause here, since a much bigger clone is one base away. This rearrangement joins TRBV10-2 to TRBJ1-1; 7 positions match TRBD1. CDR1 WSHSY and CDR2 SAAADI come from the germline V gene. The CDR3 runs 15 residues. This CDR3 is CASSDPPGTDTEAFF. The CDR3 DNA sequence: TGTGCCAGCAGTGACCCCCCAGGGACAGACACTGAAGCTTTCTTT.

The chain joins TRBV25-1 to TRBJ2-2, with D possibly TRBD2 on 5 matching bases. In germline, CDR1 is MGHDK, CDR2 SYGVNS. Trimming cost V 7 bases and J 2 bases, with 8 bases left between them. The CDR3 covers 13 residues. CDR3 region: CASTGLNTGELFF. Here the CDR3 DNA reads TGTGCCAGCACCGGACTCAACACCGGGGAGCTGTTTTTT.

V and J are TRBV20-1 and TRBJ2-5, with TRBD2 matching over 14 bases. This CDR3 region has 14 residues. Germline V lookup: CDR1 DFQATT, CDR2 SNEGSKA (reference sequence). V shed 3 bases and J 5 bases; nucleotides not matched to a gene: 2. This CDR3 reads CSARGLAGVETQYF. CDR3 coding DNA: TGCAGTGCTAGGGGACTAGCGGGAGTGGAGACCCAGTACTTC.

The rearrangement links TRBV7-9 to TRBJ1-3; D gene unclear. The germline V and J ends were trimmed by 8 bases and 1 base, with 12 bases remaining between them. Germline loops: CDR1 SEHNR, CDR2 FQNEAQ (reference sequence). This CDR3 has 14 amino acids. The CDR3 spells CASLRSGSGNTIYF. CDR3 bases: TGTGCCAGCTTGCGATCGGGATCTGGAAACACCATATATTTT.

The chain links TRBV5-1 to TRBJ2-5, with 8 positions matching TRBD1. CDR3 length: 14 amino acids. The V gene end was trimmed by 4 bases and the J gene end by 2 bases; junction bases not matched to a gene: 4. The germline V gene encodes CDR1 SGHRS and CDR2 YFSETQ. As DNA, the CDR3 is TGCGCCAGCAGCCGGGACAGGCCTCAAGAGACCCAGTACTTC. Translating it yields CASSRDRPQETQYF.

The chain links TRBV29-1 to TRBJ1-2, with a tentative D call TRBD1 (5 bases). CDR1 and CDR2 from the germline V gene are SQVTM and ANQGSEA. This CDR3 has 12 residues. Trimming removed 7 bases at V and 8 bases at J, with 17 bases between. CDR3 DNA: TGCAGCGCTCGACCAGGGATGGGCGGCTACACCTTC. This gives the protein CSARPGMGGYTF.

This chain links TRBV29-1 with TRBJ1-2; TRBD1 matches at 9 bases. The length of the CDR3 is 13 residues. Per the germline V gene, CDR1 is SQVTM and CDR2 is ANQGSEA. Trimming removed 4 bases from V and 4 bases from J; junction bases left unmatched: 4. The CDR3 DNA sequence: TGCAGCGTTGGAGGGACAGGGAGCTATGGCTACACCTTC. Protein sequence: CSVGGTGSYGYTF.

Ten or more counts support this clonotype. J is TRBJ2-3 and V is TRBV24-1, with D possibly being TRBD1 (5 bases). Germline loops: CDR1 KGHDR, CDR2 SFDVKD. V lost 1 base, J lost 3 bases, and 16 bases lay in between. This CDR3 has 17 residues. CDR3: CATSDFYVGAETDTQYF. The DNA of the CDR3 is TGTGCCACCAGTGATTTCTACGTAGGGGCTGAGACAGATACGCAGTATTTT.

The sample holds many counts of this clonotype. The chain carries TRBV7-3 and TRBJ2-7, with D uncertain. There are 14 residues in the CDR3. Trimming stripped 5 bases from V and 2 bases from J, with 13 bases between. Germline CDR1 SGHTA, CDR2 FQGTGA. The CDR3 nucleotides read TGTGCCAGCAGCCCCCCCGGACGCCCCTACGAGCAGTACTTC. Translating it yields CASSPPGRPYEQYF.

This clonotype was picked up a small number of times. The V and J genes are TRBV2 and TRBJ2-3, with 8 bases matching TRBD1. V lost 8 bases and J lost 4; bases outside the gene matches: 14. CDR1 SNHLY and CDR2 FYNNEI come from the germline V gene. The CDR3 covers 16 residues. The CDR3 DNA reads as TGTGCCAGCTCACCACGAACAGGACAGGGTTCAGATACGCAGTATTTT. Amino acids: CASSPRTGQGSDTQYF.

This clonotype was recorded only once. An end of the junction differs from the germline gene, which may be a read error. The rearrangement joins TRBV10-3 to TRBJ1-1; D is undetermined. The CDR3 spans 13 residues. Germline V gene lookup returns CDR1 ENHRY and CDR2 SYGVKD. Here the CDR3 DNA reads TGTGCCATCAGTGACAGGAGTGGCGCTGAAGCTCTCTTT. It codes for CAISDRSGAEALF.

This clonotype is judged large. This chain uses TRBV10-3 with TRBJ1-2; unclear D gene. V shed 3 bases and J shed 8 bases, with 13 bases lying between them. Germline CDR1 ENHRY, CDR2 SYGVKD. This CDR3 comprises 13 residues. As DNA, the CDR3 is TGTGCCATCAGTGATGGCGACCCCGGGGGCTACACCTTC. Translating gives CAISDGDPGGYTF.

This sequence joins TRBV25-1 and TRBJ1-2; D is ambiguous. Germline values: CDR1 MGHDK, CDR2 SYGVNS. V lost 2 bases to trimming and J lost 0 bases, with 7 bases between them. The CDR3 is made up of 14 amino acids. CDR3 in amino acids: CASSEGRTNYGYTF. Written as DNA, the CDR3 is TGTGCCAGCAGTGAAGGGCGAACTAACTATGGCTACACCTTC.

This clonotype is judged medium-sized. The V call is TRBV25-1, the J call TRBJ1-1, with D uncertain. Trimming removed 2 bases at V and 4 bases at J, with 14 bases between. The CDR3 covers 15 residues. Looked up from germline, CDR1 is MGHDK and CDR2 is SYGVNS. CDR3 region: CASSEDNRKSTEAFF. CDR3 sequence (DNA): TGTGCCAGCAGTGAAGATAACAGAAAGAGCACTGAAGCTTTCTTT.

The chain carries TRBV28 and TRBJ1-5; D possibly corresponds to TRBD1 (6 bases). The CDR3 sequence is 15 residues long. Germline loops: CDR1 MDHEN, CDR2 SYDVKM. The ends were cut back, 5 bases at V and 4 bases at J, with 15 bases in the middle. The CDR3: CASSTPTGSNQPQHF. DNA for the CDR3: TGTGCCAGCAGTACTCCGACAGGATCTAATCAGCCCCAGCATTTT.

This chain connects TRBV14 to TRBJ1-3, with TRBD1 matching over 7 bases. J lost 6 bases, V lost 3 bases, and 5 bases had no gene match. From germline, CDR1 is SGHDN and CDR2 FVKESK. The CDR3 is 14 residues long. CDR3 protein: CASSQTGQLNTIYF. The CDR3 region has the DNA TGTGCCAGCAGCCAGACGGGACAGCTAAACACCATATATTTT.

This clonotype was detected many times. The chain carries TRBV19 and TRBJ2-2, with TRBD1 matching 11 bases. Germline V lookup: CDR1 LNHDA, CDR2 SQIVND (reference sequence). The length of the CDR3 is 16 residues. The trim removed 7 bases at V and 2 bases at J, leaving 6 bases unmatched. CDR3 sequence (DNA): TGTGCCAGTAAACGGGACAGGGGGTATAACACCGGGGAGCTGTTTTTT. Protein: CASKRDRGYNTGELFF.

Many counts were recorded for this clonotype. The junction departs from the called germline gene at one end, perhaps through a read error. The genes are TRBV24-1 and TRBJ1-1; D might be TRBD1 (6 bases). The CDR3 has 16 amino acids. Germline V gene data show CDR1 as KGHDR and CDR2 as SFDVKD. The CDR3 coding sequence is TGTGCCATCAGTGATAGGGGGGGCGCTTTTAATAATGAAGCTTTCTTT. Amino acids: CAISDRGGAFNNEAFF.

This rearrangement joins TRBV2 to TRBJ1-6; a possible D gene is TRBD1 (6 bases). With 7 bases removed from V and 5 bases from J, the gap between germline ends came to 18 bases. CDR1 is SNHLY, CDR2 FYNNEI, per germline. The CDR3 length is 16 residues. CDR3 sequence (DNA): TGTGCCAGCACCCCTCTCCACCGGGACAATAATTCACCCCTCCACTTT. It translates to CASTPLHRDNNSPLHF. Using reference TRBV2 and TRBJ1-6 for the parts outside the CDR3, the full variable domain is EPEVTQTPSHQVTQMGQEVILRCVPISNHLYFYWYRQILGQKVEFLVSFYNNEISEKSEIFDDQFSVERPDGSNFTLKIRSTKLEDSAMYFCASTPLHRDNNSPLHFGNGTRLTVT.

This clonotype appeared a few times. The CDR3 spells CASSHRGATDTQYF. CDR3 coding DNA: TGTGCCAGCAGTCACCGGGGCGCCACAGATACGCAGTATTTT. The rearrangement uses TRBV6-5 and TRBJ2-3; D may be TRBD1 or TRBD2 (5 bases each). The CDR3 is made up of 14 amino acids. In germline, CDR1 is MNHEY, CDR2 SVGAGI. Trimming shortened V by 5 bases and J by 2 bases, and 11 bases separated the two germline ends.